These 32 T cell receptor beta chains came from one sample sequenced in a study of Graves' ophthalmopathy and Graves' hyperthyroidism. RNA transcripts yielded amplified TCR beta CDR3 regions. The first-round RT-PCR employed HTBI primers together with the Qiagen OneStep RT-PCR kit. A multiplex PCR was then performed as the second round. MiXCR, applied by TCRdb to the multiplex PCR reads, yields one record per CDR3 protein. The sample lists about 1.2 million distinct CDR3 sequences, 36% occurring once. Sequenced material: peripheral blood or thyroid tissue (not recorded which). The source is an adult man with Graves' hyperthyroidism.

This clonotype was observed a handful of times. The V call is TRBV27, the J call TRBJ1-5, with D possibly TRBD1 on 6 matching bases. Deletions cut 5 bases from V and 7 bases from J, with 9 bases between. Per the germline V gene, CDR1 is MNHEY and CDR2 is SMNVEV (reference sequence). This CDR3 region has 12 residues. The CDR3 region is CASSTRGQPQHF. CDR3 coding DNA: TGTGCCAGCAGTACCAGGGGCCAGCCCCAGCATTTT.

The table lists this clonotype with many counts. V gene TRBV10-3 combines with J gene TRBJ1-2; D call uncertain. V dropped 8 bases and J dropped 7 bases, with 11 bases sitting between them. CDR1 ENHRY and CDR2 SYGVKD come from the germline V gene. CDR3 length equals 11 residues. CDR3 protein: CAIVIGGGYTF. The DNA for the CDR3 is TGTGCCATCGTTATCGGTGGTGGCTACACCTTC.

This clonotype was seen at least ten times. The chain is built from TRBV7-3 and TRBJ2-5; the match to TRBD2 covers 9 bases. Germline trimming cut 1 base from V and 4 bases from J; bases unmatched to any gene: 7. The germline gives CDR1 SGHTA, CDR2 FQGTGA. This CDR3 comprises 16 residues. The CDR3 region has the DNA TGTGCCAGCAGCTTAAAGGTAGCGGGAGCCCGAGAGACCCAGTACTTC. This gives the protein CASSLKVAGARETQYF.

This chain links TRBV10-3 with TRBJ1-1; 9 bases match TRBD1. The trim removed 2 bases at V and 1 base at J, leaving 2 bases unmatched. The germline V gene encodes CDR1 ENHRY and CDR2 SYGVKD. The CDR3 spans 15 residues. The CDR3 sequence is CAISEGQGPNTEAFF. The CDR3 coding sequence is TGTGCCATCAGTGAGGGACAGGGGCCGAACACTGAAGCTTTCTTT.

V gene TRBV7-9 combines with J gene TRBJ1-4; a weak D match, TRBD1 (6 bases). V dropped 3 bases and J dropped 10 bases, with 12 bases sitting between them. Germline V CDR1 and CDR2: SEHNR, FQNEAQ (reference sequence). The CDR3 has 13 residues. The CDR3 DNA is TGTGCCAGCAGCTTCGGGGGCGCGGGAAAACTGTTTTTT. This codes for CASSFGGAGKLFF.

This clonotype is a singleton in its sample. Compared with germline, one end of the junction differs, possibly owing to a read error. This rearrangement joins TRBV4-3 to TRBJ2-6; D uncertain. There are 9 residues in the CDR3. CDR1 LGHNA and CDR2 YSLEER come from the germline V gene. The CDR3 DNA follows: TGCGCCAGCAGCCAAGTCCCGACTTTC. It codes for CASSQVPTF.

This clonotype appeared many times. This chain joins TRBV29-1 and TRBJ1-2, with unresolved D. Germline lookup yields CDR1 SQVTM and CDR2 ANQGSEA. The V end lost 4 bases, the J end lost 8 bases, and 17 bases lay between the germline ends. This CDR3 spans 13 amino acids. CDR3: CSVVGRLQGGYTF. CDR3 coding DNA: TGCAGCGTTGTTGGCAGGCTTCAAGGGGGCTACACCTTC.

With respect to this clonotype: A much larger clonotype is one base distant, so this may be a read error. This chain connects TRBV12-3 or TRBV12-4 to TRBJ1-5, with D unclear. The CDR3 has 11 amino acids. With 2 bases removed from V and 7 bases from J, the gap between germline ends came to 3 bases. The CDR3 DNA is TGTGCCAGCAGTTTAAAGCAGCCCCAGCATTTT. This codes for CASSLKQPQHF.

This chain connects TRBV2 to TRBJ1-4; D is unresolved. The germline V gene encodes CDR1 SNHLY and CDR2 FYNNEI. V shed 4 bases and J shed 3 bases, with 15 bases lying between them. CDR3 size: 16 residues. CDR3 protein: CASSAKTSSANEKLFF. For the CDR3, the DNA is TGTGCCAGCAGTGCGAAGACGAGTTCGGCTAATGAAAAACTGTTTTTT.

About this clonotype itself: The junction departs from the called germline gene at one end, perhaps through a read error. The V and J genes are TRBV10-2 and TRBJ2-7; 10 bases agree with TRBD1. This CDR3 spans 16 amino acids. CDR1 and CDR2 from the germline V gene are WSHSY and SAAADI. The chain's CDR3 is CASSSPTGTGAYEQYF. CDR3 coding DNA: TGTGCCAGCAGTTCCCCGACCGGGACAGGGGCCTACGAGCAGTACTTC.

The chain recombines TRBV12-3 or TRBV12-4 with TRBJ2-2; the match to TRBD1 covers 7 bases. CDR3 length: 13 residues. J gave up 8 bases and V 6 bases, and 6 bases lay outside the gene matches. CDR3 DNA sequence: TGTGCCAGCAGCTTCACAGGGGAAGGGGAGCTGTTTTTT. Protein: CASSFTGEGELFF.

The genes are TRBV28 and TRBJ1-1, with 8 bases that match TRBD1. J gave up 6 bases and V 5 bases, and 11 bases lay outside the gene matches. The CDR3 has 15 residues. CDR1 MDHEN and CDR2 SYDVKM come from the germline V gene. The CDR3 protein is CASSPLDREVSEAFF. The CDR3 nucleotides read TGTGCCAGCAGTCCGCTGGACAGGGAAGTCTCTGAAGCTTTCTTT.

The chain carries TRBV4-3 and TRBJ1-4, with D possibly TRBD1 on 6 matching bases. Germline CDR1 reads LGHNA; CDR2 reads YSLEER. The CDR3 contains 14 residues. The V gene lost 4 bases and the J gene lost 4 bases, with 10 bases spanning the gap. The CDR3 here is CASSPQGHNEKLFF. In nucleotides, the CDR3 is TGCGCCAGCAGCCCCCAGGGACATAATGAAAAACTGTTTTTT.

This chain links TRBV6-6 with TRBJ1-6; D uncertain. This CDR3 is built from 16 residues. Between the trimmed V and J ends, which lost 0 bases and 6 bases, there was a span of 12 bases. CDR1 is MNHNY and CDR2 is SVGAGI in the germline V gene (reference sequence). CDR3 sequence: CASSYSEQEVNSPLHF. The CDR3 DNA reads as TGTGCCAGCAGTTACTCGGAGCAGGAGGTTAATTCACCCCTCCACTTT.

Many counts were recorded for this clonotype. This sequence joins TRBV20-1 and TRBJ2-5; 13 nucleotides match TRBD2. Germline trimming cut 3 bases from V and 2 bases from J; bases unmatched to any gene: 6. Per the germline V gene, CDR1 is DFQATT and CDR2 is SNEGSKA (reference sequence). The CDR3 contains 16 residues. CDR3 sequence: CSASRLAGGVQETQYF. CDR3 bases: TGCAGTGCTAGTCGACTAGCGGGGGGCGTACAAGAGACCCAGTACTTC.

Only a few counts were recorded for this clonotype. This chain joins TRBV12-3 or TRBV12-4 and TRBJ2-7; 9 bases fit TRBD1. This CDR3 is built from 14 residues. With V trimmed by 7 bases and J by 3 bases, 7 bases remained unmatched. CDR3 bases: TGTGCCAGCACCTCCAAGACAGGGGGCTACGAGCAGTACTTC. Amino acid sequence: CASTSKTGGYEQYF.

This clonotype came up many times. This chain joins TRBV9 and TRBJ1-2; D unclear. Trimming took 3 bases from V and 2 from J, leaving 14 bases between them. The CDR3 is 15 amino acids. Per germline, CDR1 SGDLS and CDR2 YYNGEE. Here the CDR3 reads CASSASGNINYGYTF. DNA for the CDR3: TGTGCCAGCAGCGCCTCCGGGAACATCAACTATGGCTACACCTTC.

In its sample, this clonotype was seen a few times. The chain combines TRBV28 with TRBJ1-1; no reliable D call. The CDR3 spans 14 residues. Trimming stripped 3 bases from V and 1 base from J, with 9 bases between. The germline V gene encodes CDR1 MDHEN and CDR2 SYDVKM. The DNA for the CDR3 is TGTGCCAGCAGTTTTGGTCTTCAGAACACTGAAGCTTTCTTT. Encoded protein: CASSFGLQNTEAFF. Filled out from reference TRBV28 and TRBJ1-1, the complete variable domain reads DVKVTQSSRYLVKRTGEKVFLECVQDMDHENMFWYRQDPGLGLRLIYFSYDVKMKEKGDIPEGYSVSREKKERFSLILESASTNQTSMYLCASSFGLQNTEAFFGQGTRLTVV.

V and J are TRBV29-1 and TRBJ1-1; a possible D gene is TRBD1 (6 bases). This CDR3 spans 18 amino acids. Germline V gene sequence: CDR1 SQVTM, CDR2 ANQGSEA. V dropped 7 bases and J dropped 0 bases, with 27 bases sitting between them. CDR3 region: CSARGDPGGEGMNTEAFF. The CDR3 bases are TGCAGCGCCCGTGGAGATCCTGGGGGCGAGGGGATGAACACTGAAGCTTTCTTT. Full variable domain (rest looked up from reference TRBV29-1 and TRBJ1-1): SAVISQKPSRDICQRGTSLTIQCQVDSQVTMMFWYRQQPGQSLTLIATANQGSEATYESGFVIDKFPISRPNLTFSTLTVSNMSPEDSSIYLCSARGDPGGEGMNTEAFFGQGTRLTVV.

This clonotype was seen a few times. The genes are TRBV6-5 and TRBJ2-7; a possible D gene is TRBD2 (6 bases). The CDR3 contains 16 residues. Germline V lookup: CDR1 MNHEY, CDR2 SVGAGI. With 2 bases removed from V and 2 bases from J, the gap between germline ends came to 16 bases. The CDR3 bases are TGTGCCAGCAGTTACAAGTTCGGGACTGAAGCCTACGAGCAGTACTTC. Translation gives CASSYKFGTEAYEQYF.

This clonotype was counted a few times. The V call is TRBV25-1, the J call TRBJ1-5, with 8 positions matching TRBD1. The germline gives CDR1 MGHDK, CDR2 SYGVNS. The CDR3 is made up of 15 amino acids. V dropped 4 bases and J dropped 3; count of bases not matched to a gene: 5. CDR3 bases: TGTGCCAGCAGTGGCCGGACAGGGTCCAATCAGCCCCAGCATTTT. Translation: CASSGRTGSNQPQHF.

At least ten counts were recorded for this clonotype. The CDR3 loop is CSAPPTLGSEKLFF. DNA for the CDR3: TGCAGTGCGCCCCCCACGCTCGGATCCGAAAAACTGTTTTTT. This chain joins TRBV20-1 and TRBJ1-4; no clear D gene. CDR3 length: 14 residues. Germline loops: CDR1 DFQATT, CDR2 SNEGSKA (reference sequence). The V gene lost 6 bases and the J gene lost 8 bases, with 19 bases spanning the gap.

This clonotype was counted between two and nine times. The chain couples TRBV15 to TRBJ1-2; 10 nucleotides agree with TRBD1. The CDR3 totals 14 residues. The junction had 6 bases not matched to a gene; V was cut back by 4 bases and J by 7 bases. In germline, CDR1 is LNHNV, CDR2 YYDKDF (reference sequence). The CDR3 spells CATSIGTGDFGYTF. The CDR3 region has the DNA TGTGCCACCAGCATAGGGACAGGGGACTTTGGCTACACCTTC.

The chain is built from TRBV5-5 and TRBJ2-5; D gene uncertain. Trimming took off 6 bases at V and 5 bases at J, with 14 bases between the two ends. Germline CDR1 reads SGHKS; CDR2 reads YYEKEE (reference sequence). This CDR3 comprises 13 residues. The CDR3 protein is CASIQLVGETQYF. The CDR3 DNA reads as TGTGCCAGCATTCAATTGGTTGGGGAGACCCAGTACTTC.

This clonotype was observed a few times. This sequence joins TRBV28 and TRBJ2-7; D is ambiguous. V shed 7 bases and J shed 3 bases, with 13 bases lying between them. The CDR3 contains 13 residues. The germline gives CDR1 MDHEN, CDR2 SYDVKM. In DNA form, the CDR3 reads TGTGCCAGCACTGGCTTCTCCTTCTACGAGCAGTACTTC. Its translation is CASTGFSFYEQYF.

This clonotype has at least ten counts. This chain uses TRBV20-1 with TRBJ2-5; 10 positions match TRBD1. CDR1 is DFQATT, CDR2 SNEGSKA, per germline (reference sequence). Germline trimming cut 5 bases from V and 1 base from J; bases unmatched to any gene: 4. The CDR3 loop spans 14 amino acids. CDR3 in amino acids: CSAPRTGGQETQYF. CDR3 nucleotides: TGCAGTGCTCCTCGGACAGGGGGCCAAGAGACCCAGTACTTC.

This clonotype was detected ten times or more. This rearrangement joins TRBV7-2 to TRBJ2-7; maybe TRBD2 (5 bases). V was clipped by 0 bases and J by 2 bases, with 8 bases between them. CDR1 and CDR2 from the germline V gene are SGHTA and FQGNSA. This CDR3 has 14 residues. The chain's CDR3 is CASSLAGATYEQYF. DNA of the CDR3: TGTGCCAGCAGCTTAGCGGGAGCCACCTACGAGCAGTACTTC.

To note about this clonotype: A much larger clone sits a single nucleotide away, making a read error possible. The chain links TRBV25-1 to TRBJ1-2; the D is unclear. There are 8 residues in the CDR3. From germline, CDR1 is MGHDK and CDR2 SYGVNS. Trimming shortened V by 10 bases and J by 5 bases, and 2 bases separated the two germline ends. The CDR3 sequence is CAIYGYTF. CDR3 DNA: TGTGCCATTTATGGCTACACCTTC.

About this clonotype: One junction end disagrees with the germline gene, perhaps due to a read error. The V and J genes are TRBV10-3 and TRBJ1-1, with TRBD1 matching 11 bases. The germline V gene has CDR1 ENHRY and CDR2 SYGVKD. The CDR3 is 17 residues long. The CDR3, as DNA: TGTGCCAGCAGTTACCAGGGACAGGGGGTCGTGAACACTGAAGCTTTCTTT. Protein sequence: CASSYQGQGVVNTEAFF.

Ten or more counts support this clonotype. This sequence joins TRBV24-1 and TRBJ1-2; the D is unclear. The V end was cut by 6 bases, the J end by 4 bases, with 11 bases between. The CDR3 extends over 13 amino acids. Germline loops: CDR1 KGHDR, CDR2 SFDVKD. CDR3 coding DNA: TGTGCCACCAGTATAGAGAGCTTCTATGGCTACACCTTC. Protein: CATSIESFYGYTF.

This clonotype was counted many times. V and J are TRBV11-2 and TRBJ1-3; D may be TRBD1 (5 bases). Trimming took 4 bases from V and 2 from J, leaving 12 bases between them. CDR1 SGHAT and CDR2 FQNNGV come from the germline V gene. This CDR3 is 15 amino acids long. The CDR3 nucleotides read TGTGCCAGCAGCTCCGGGACGCAGGCTGGAAACACCATATATTTT. Protein sequence: CASSSGTQAGNTIYF.

This clonotype was seen many times. The chain combines TRBV10-2 with TRBJ1-5; a weak D match, TRBD1 (5 bases). Trimming took 4 bases from V and 4 from J, leaving 8 bases between them. The germline CDR1 and CDR2 sequences are WSHSY and SAAADI. The CDR3 has 13 amino acids. CDR3 nucleotide sequence: TGCGCCAGCAGTGTGGGGACGAATCAGCCCCAGCATTTT. It codes for CASSVGTNQPQHF.